The next 26 T cell receptor beta chains were all read from a single sample in a study of T cells in Graves' hyperthyroidism and ophthalmopathy. Template material for amplifying TCR beta CDR3 regions consisted of RNA transcripts. Initially, a first-round RT-PCR of the TCR CDR3 employed the HTBI primer set. TCRdb reprocessed the multiplex PCR reads with MiXCR, giving one entry per CDR3 protein. The sample gives 700,000 or so distinct CDR3 sequences, about 15% of which show up once; around 8.1% is in the top ten. The material sequenced was blood. The receptor set was obtained from a man between 18 and 29 years old with Graves' hyperthyroidism.

The V gene is TRBV4-1, the J gene TRBJ1-1; 8 positions agree with TRBD1. This CDR3 spans 13 amino acids. The germline V gene has CDR1 MGHRA and CDR2 YSYEKL. V lost 8 bases and J lost 4; bases outside the gene matches: 6. This chain's CDR3 is CASRDRRGTEAFF. CDR3 nucleotide sequence: TGCGCCAGCCGGGACAGGCGGGGCACTGAAGCTTTCTTT.

This clonotype showed up many times. The J gene is TRBJ2-7, the V gene TRBV30; 8 bases are a match to TRBD1. CDR1 and CDR2 from the germline V gene are GTSNPN and SVGIG (reference sequence). The CDR3 consists of 14 residues. V shed 4 bases, J shed 4 bases, and the junction held 9 bases outside the gene matches. The CDR3 spells CAWNLGQGFYEQYF. The CDR3 DNA reads TGTGCCTGGAACCTAGGACAGGGCTTTTACGAGCAGTACTTC.

This clonotype was found many times. This chain links TRBV20-1 with TRBJ1-5; TRBD1 is a possible D gene (6 bases). This CDR3 is built from 15 residues. Trimming removed 0 bases from V and 6 bases from J, with 15 bases in between. The germline gives CDR1 DFQATT, CDR2 SNEGSKA (reference sequence). Here the CDR3 DNA reads TGCAGTGCTAGAGATAGCAGGGGTTCCGGTCAGCCCCAGCATTTT. Its protein product is CSARDSRGSGQPQHF.

This clonotype has a handful of counts. This chain links TRBV18 with TRBJ1-2, with a possible D match to TRBD1 (6 bases). The V and J ends lost 1 base and 3 bases respectively, with 12 bases between them. CDR1 KGHSH and CDR2 LQKENI come from the germline V gene. The length of the CDR3 is 15 residues. The CDR3 sequence is CASSPRGGSDYGYTF. CDR3 bases: TGTGCCAGCTCACCACGGGGGGGCTCAGACTATGGCTACACCTTC.

This clonotype was observed a few times. The chain combines TRBV29-1 with TRBJ2-7; perhaps TRBD2 as D (6 bases). The CDR3 totals 14 residues. The V end lost 0 bases, the J end lost 6 bases, and 15 bases lay between the germline ends. In germline, CDR1 is SQVTM, CDR2 ANQGSEA. The DNA for the CDR3 is TGCAGCGTTGAAGACCGGGGGACTGGGAGCGAGCAGTACTTC. It codes for CSVEDRGTGSEQYF.

This clonotype turned up a few times. The V and J genes are TRBV4-2 and TRBJ2-7; D gene ambiguous. Trimming shortened V by 2 bases and J by 5 bases, and 10 bases separated the two germline ends. CDR1 is LGHNA and CDR2 is YNFKEQ in the germline V gene. The CDR3 runs 13 residues. Here the CDR3 reads CASSQPTSHEQYF. In DNA, the CDR3 is TGTGCCAGCAGCCAACCCACAAGCCACGAGCAGTACTTC.

Only a few counts were recorded for this clonotype. V is TRBV11-3 and J is TRBJ1-2, with TRBD1 matching 10 bases. The ends lost 1 base at V and 1 base at J; junction bases unmatched: 9. Germline assignment: CDR1 SGHNT and CDR2 YENEEA. The length of the CDR3 is 18 residues. This CDR3 is CASSLVPLTGGFNYGYTF. The CDR3 nucleotides read TGTGCCAGCAGCTTAGTCCCGTTGACAGGGGGCTTTAACTATGGCTACACCTTC.

The J gene is TRBJ2-7, the V gene TRBV6-1; D gene unclear. CDR3 size: 11 residues. The V gene's germline CDR1 is MNHNS and CDR2 SASEGT. V lost 6 bases and J 3 bases, leaving 6 bases between the germline ends. In DNA, the CDR3 is TGTGCCAGCAGGATCGACTACGAGCAGTACTTC. Translated, it gives CASRIDYEQYF.

About this clonotype itself: The CDR3 end shows no conserved phenylalanine or tryptophan, and so a read error is likely. DNA of the CDR3: TGTGCCAGCAGCCAAGGGCAGTCGATTAACTATGGCTACACCTCC. Translation gives CASSQGQSINYGYTS. The chain carries TRBV4-2 and TRBJ1-2; D not resolved. CDR3 size: 15 residues. The germline V and J ends were trimmed by 1 base and 1 base, with 10 bases remaining between them. The germline CDR1 and CDR2 sequences are LGHNA and YNFKEQ.

This clonotype was found many times. This sequence joins TRBV7-2 and TRBJ2-1; the D gene could be TRBD1 or TRBD2 (6 bases each). Trimming removed 8 bases from V and 2 bases from J, with 16 bases in between. Looked up from germline, CDR1 is SGHTA and CDR2 is FQGNSA. This CDR3 spans 15 amino acids. CDR3 amino acids: CASRSPGAPYNEQFF. The CDR3 DNA reads as TGTGCCAGCCGGAGCCCGGGGGCTCCCTACAATGAGCAGTTCTTC.

The chain combines TRBV19 with TRBJ2-3, with TRBD2 matching 8 bases. J was trimmed by 0 bases and V by 9 bases; bases with no gene match: 11. Germline CDR1 is LNHDA and CDR2 is SQIVND (reference sequence). The CDR3 is made up of 16 amino acids. In nucleotides, the CDR3 is TGTGCCAGCAAGACCCGGGCTAGCGGGAGCACAGATACGCAGTATTTT. Translated: CASKTRASGSTDTQYF.

This chain links TRBV5-6 with TRBJ2-1, with D perhaps TRBD1 or TRBD2 (6 bases each). Near its end, the DNA agrees better with TRBJ2-7, so the J call may be wrong. Germline V gene sequence: CDR1 SGHDT, CDR2 YYEEEE. The CDR3 covers 16 residues. The CDR3 nucleotides read TGTGCCAGCAGCTTCGCGGGTCGGGGGCGAGACAATGAGCAGTACTTC. Protein: CASSFAGRGRDNEQYF.

This clonotype showed up many times. V and J are TRBV27 and TRBJ2-2; unclear D gene. Deletions cut 6 bases from V and 1 base from J, with 15 bases between. The CDR3 runs to 16 residues. Germline loops: CDR1 MNHEY, CDR2 SMNVEV (reference sequence). The chain's CDR3 is CASSPREVLNTGELFF. DNA of the CDR3: TGTGCCAGCAGCCCTCGCGAAGTCTTGAACACCGGGGAGCTGTTTTTT.

This clonotype was observed at least ten times. The V call is TRBV28, the J call TRBJ2-5, with D possibly called TRBD1 or TRBD2 (5 bases each). The CDR3 has 17 amino acids. In germline, CDR1 is MDHEN, CDR2 SYDVKM. The ends were cut back, 6 bases at V and 5 bases at J, with 25 bases in the middle. CDR3 sequence (DNA): TGTGCCAGCAGCCTAGTGGGCGCCATAATGGGGGTTGAGACCCAGTACTTC. Translating gives CASSLVGAIMGVETQYF.

This clonotype has more than one count but fewer than ten. The chain employs TRBV29-1 and TRBJ2-3; a possible D gene is TRBD2 (6 bases). The ends were cut back, 4 bases at V and 1 base at J, with 24 bases in the middle. Germline V gives CDR1 SQVTM, CDR2 ANQGSEA. The CDR3 spans 18 residues. CDR3 bases: TGCAGCGTTGGCCACCCCTTCCCCGGGACTCTGGGCACAGATACGCAGTATTTT. Translation gives CSVGHPFPGTLGTDTQYF.

This clonotype was picked up many times. V is TRBV2 and J is TRBJ1-2, with TRBD1 matching over 12 bases. V was pared by 5 bases and J by 0 bases, with 10 bases of the junction left unmatched. Germline CDR1 SNHLY, CDR2 FYNNEI. This CDR3 has 18 residues. CDR3 DNA sequence: TGTGCCAGCAGTCCCGGGACAGGGGGCGAACGAGCTAACTATGGCTACACCTTC. Its protein product is CASSPGTGGERANYGYTF.

This clonotype showed up just a few times. The chain recombines TRBV11-3 with TRBJ1-1; D perhaps matches TRBD1 (5 bases). Germline lookup yields CDR1 SGHNT and CDR2 YENEEA. V was trimmed by 7 bases and J by 4 bases, leaving 10 bases between them. The CDR3 is made up of 12 amino acids. The CDR3 spells CASNQGSTEAFF. CDR3 DNA: TGTGCCAGCAACCAGGGCTCCACTGAAGCTTTCTTT.

This clonotype was detected once. A much larger clone is a single base away; this may be a read error. The chain carries TRBV3-1 and TRBJ2-2; a possible D gene is TRBD2 (5 bases). This CDR3 comprises 12 residues. Germline lookup yields CDR1 LGHDT and CDR2 YNNKEL (reference sequence). CDR3 coding DNA: TGTGCCAGCAGCCCTGGAGCCGGGGAGCCGTTTTTT. This sequence encodes CASSPGAGEPFF.

The J gene is TRBJ2-3, the V gene TRBV6-1, with D perhaps matching TRBD1 (6 bases). V was trimmed by 6 bases and J by 6 bases, leaving 16 bases between them. The CDR3 contains 14 residues. The germline V gene encodes CDR1 MNHNS and CDR2 SASEGT. The CDR3 region has the DNA TGTGCCAGCAGACGGGGCAGGGGTTCGGATACGCAGTATTTT. Residues: CASRRGRGSDTQYF.

CDR3: CASSALVAYEQYF. DNA of the CDR3: TGTGCCAGCAGTGCCCTGGTAGCCTACGAGCAGTACTTC. The chain is built from TRBV27 and TRBJ2-7; no clear D. The germline V and J ends were trimmed by 5 bases and 2 bases, with 10 bases remaining between them. Germline assignment: CDR1 MNHEY and CDR2 SMNVEV (reference sequence). The CDR3 is 13 amino acids.

This clonotype showed up many times. This chain links TRBV18 with TRBJ2-7, with D perhaps matching TRBD2 (6 bases). The CDR3 extends over 14 amino acids. Germline-derived CDR1 and CDR2 are KGHSH and LQKENI. V lost 2 bases, J lost 2 bases, and 10 bases lay in between. The CDR3 is CASSPGDWTYEQYF. In nucleotides, the CDR3 is TGTGCCAGCTCACCAGGGGACTGGACCTACGAGCAGTACTTC.

This clonotype has just a few counts. The chain joins TRBV20-1 to TRBJ1-5; D gene uncertain. The CDR3 runs 15 residues. V was shortened by 1 base and J by 2 bases, with 12 bases between the two germline ends. Looked up from germline, CDR1 is DFQATT and CDR2 is SNEGSKA (reference sequence). The CDR3, as DNA: TGCAGTGCTAGAGTGTCACCCGCAGGCAATCAGCCCCAGCATTTT. Amino acids: CSARVSPAGNQPQHF.

The table lists this clonotype with many counts. The chain carries TRBV2 and TRBJ1-1; D is unclear. The length of the CDR3 is 14 residues. Looked up from germline, CDR1 is SNHLY and CDR2 is FYNNEI. Deletions cut 3 bases from V and 0 bases from J, with 8 bases between. The CDR3 DNA reads TGTGCCAGCAGTGATGTGAATATGAACACTGAAGCTTTCTTT. Translated, it gives CASSDVNMNTEAFF.

This clonotype occurred many times. The gene calls are TRBV12-3 or TRBV12-4 and TRBJ2-1; 9 positions agree with TRBD2. The CDR3 has 19 amino acids. The J segment lost 2 bases and the V segment lost 0 bases, leaving 11 bases of the junction unmatched. CDR3 sequence: CASSLAFGEVAGAYNEQFF. CDR3 nucleotides: TGTGCCAGCAGTTTAGCCTTTGGTGAGGTAGCGGGAGCCTACAATGAGCAGTTCTTC.

This clonotype showed up many times. The CDR3 loop is CASRGDGTSGTYEQYF. CDR3 DNA sequence: TGTGCCAGCAGGGGGGACGGGACTAGCGGTACCTACGAGCAGTACTTC. The J gene is TRBJ2-7, the V gene TRBV6-2 or TRBV6-3, with 11 bases identical to TRBD2. CDR1 MNHEY and CDR2 SVGEGT come from the germline V gene. The CDR3 length is 16 residues. With V trimmed by 6 bases and J by 2 bases, 9 bases remained unmatched.

The V gene is TRBV20-1, the J gene TRBJ2-1; 10 bases line up with TRBD1. Germline V gene data show CDR1 as DFQATT and CDR2 as SNEGSKA (reference sequence). Trimming at V came to 2 bases and at J to 10 bases, leaving 11 bases not matched to a gene. CDR3 length: 15 amino acids. CDR3 sequence (DNA): TGCAGTGCTAGATACGCGAGACAGGGGGCTGGGGAGCAGTTCTTC. Its translation is CSARYARQGAGEQFF.